The rows below give T cell receptor beta chains drawn from one sample of a study of T cells expressing NK-cell markers. No DNA is given; TCRdb re-called the 5' RACE reads and lists each CDR3 protein once. Its table lists about 260,000 distinct CDR3 sequences. Sample: blood T cells: a sorted CD56 or NKG2C T cell subset, CD4+ or CD8+ T cells, or bulk PBMC T cells (not recorded which). Source of these receptors: a man aged 18-30 years in good health. Both conserved end residues are part of each CDR3. The order of the fields is V gene, J gene, CDR3 protein.

v_gene: TRBV9
j_gene: TRBJ1-2
CDR3aa: CASSPGTGDGYTF

v_gene: TRBV10-3
j_gene: TRBJ1-2
CDR3aa: CAIRDSESYGYTF

v_gene: TRBV7-6
j_gene: TRBJ2-1
CDR3aa: CASSLGTGTSTPYNEQFF

v_gene: TRBV4-2
j_gene: TRBJ2-2
CDR3aa: CASSQRNWGAGELFF

v_gene: TRBV29-1
j_gene: TRBJ2-1
CDR3aa: CSVERTKEQFF

v_gene: TRBV5-1
j_gene: TRBJ2-1
CDR3aa: CASSPLRSAGNEQFF

v_gene: TRBV18
j_gene: TRBJ2-1
CDR3aa: CASSPGQAGVYNEQFF

v_gene: TRBV3-1
j_gene: TRBJ2-7
CDR3aa: CASSQPGTGAYEQYF

v_gene: TRBV12-3/TRBV12-4
j_gene: TRBJ1-3
CDR3aa: CASSLVSGIGNTIYF

v_gene: TRBV20-1
j_gene: TRBJ2-5
CDR3aa: CSATDEQRRQETQYF

v_gene: TRBV15
j_gene: TRBJ1-5
CDR3aa: CATSSTGTGVGRSQHF

v_gene: TRBV12-3/TRBV12-4
j_gene: TRBJ2-5
CDR3aa: CASRMTAQETQYF

v_gene: TRBV7-3
j_gene: TRBJ1-1
CDR3aa: CASSFGRLTGRLNTEAFF

v_gene: TRBV12-3/TRBV12-4
j_gene: TRBJ2-7
CDR3aa: CASSRIQGGRSEQYF

v_gene: TRBV7-3
j_gene: TRBJ2-1
CDR3aa: CASSLSQGLGNEQFF